The sequence of this T cell receptor (beta chain) was determined in a study of cytomegalovirus exposure and HLA in healthy donors. Across the whole study: In a later analysis, it was reported that the approximately 120 validation repertoires had been produced on the same platform as the 500 to 750 repertoires belonging to the first cohort. Findings and limits, study-wide: The study flagged about 150 TCR beta chains as cytomegalovirus-associated. There were some public TCRs occurring in many donors, but most TCR sequences were rare.

The CDR3 has 15 residues. Looked up from germline, CDR1 is KGHSH and CDR2 is LQKENI. V lost 6 bases to trimming and J lost 4 bases; unmatched junction nucleotides: 9. Of note for this clone: Its antigen is not known.

The validation cohort, a group of 100 to 150 subjects, included the donors and was separate from the roughly 670-subject first cohort. Produced via immunoSEQ multiplex PCR; TCRdb's table is partial and in-frame only. The table records 130,000 to 150,000 clones, 70% to 90% of them present only once. The V gene is TRBV18, the J gene TRBJ2-4; 7 positions agree with TRBD2. The specimen sequenced was PBMCs. This receptor was taken from a woman in her thirties in good health and CMV-seropositive. DNA of the CDR3: TGTGCCAGCTCGCCCGACGGGGGGAAGAAAAACATTCAGTACTTC. Translated, it gives CASSPDGGKKNIQYF.